A single sample is the source of the 10 T cell receptor beta chains below, sequenced in a study of CD8 T cells in ankylosing spondylitis. TCRdb re-derived calls from the 5' RACE reads in MiXCR, one entry per CDR3 protein. The sample contains around 450,000 distinct CDR3 sequences, roughly 27% of which appear only once. Findings and limits, study-wide: Blood of patients with ankylosing spondylitis appeared to be characterized by a TCR beta motif of eight highly homologous variants.

No antigen has been assigned to these receptors. The sample taken for sequencing was blood, either unsorted or a sorted T cell fraction (not recorded which). Every receptor here comes from a male donor with ankylosing spondylitis.

The chain combines TRBV30 with TRBJ2-1; D may correspond to TRBD1 or TRBD2 (6 bases each). Germline V gives CDR1 GTSNPN, CDR2 SVGIG (reference sequence). The CDR3 is 17 amino acids. The V and J ends lost 2 bases and 10 bases respectively, with 27 bases between them. The DNA for the CDR3 is TGTGCCTGGAGTAGGAGGGGGTTTGCCACAAACCCCGGGGAGCAGTTCTTC. Amino acid sequence: CAWSRRGFATNPGEQFF.

There are a few counts of this clonotype. The V call is TRBV5-1, the J call TRBJ2-5; TRBD2 agrees at 13 bases. Germline assignment: CDR1 SGHRS and CDR2 YFSETQ. The J segment lost 1 base and the V segment lost 4 bases, leaving 4 bases of the junction unmatched. The CDR3 loop spans 16 amino acids. CDR3 sequence (DNA): TGCGCCAGCAGCGAGGGACTAGCGGGGATCCAAGAGACCCAGTACTTC. This sequence encodes CASSEGLAGIQETQYF. The full variable domain, with the rest looked up from reference TRBV5-1 and TRBJ2-5, is KAGVTQTPRYLIKTRGQQVTLSCSPISGHRSVSWYQQTPGQGLQFLFEYFSETQRNKGNFPGRFSGRQFSNSRSEMNVSTLELGDSALYLCASSEGLAGIQETQYFGPGTRLLVL.

The chain is built from TRBV20-1 and TRBJ2-5; 11 nucleotides align to TRBD2. The CDR3 spans 14 residues. V lost 4 bases to trimming and J lost 5 bases; unmatched junction nucleotides: 6. Per the germline V gene, CDR1 is DFQATT and CDR2 is SNEGSKA (reference sequence). CDR3 coding DNA: TGCAGTGCTACTCCTAGCGGGAGGTGGGAGACCCAGTACTTC. Translated: CSATPSGRWETQYF.

V usage is TRBV12-3 or TRBV12-4 and J usage is TRBJ2-1; no clear D gene. Trimming pared 7 bases from V and 1 base from J, leaving 8 bases between. The CDR3 is 13 residues long. The CDR3 bases are TGTGCCAGCAAACACTCATCCTACAATGAGCAGTTCTTC. Amino acid sequence: CASKHSSYNEQFF.

The table lists this clonotype with many counts. This chain connects TRBV7-9 to TRBJ2-2; the D call may be TRBD1 or TRBD2 (6 bases each). V lost 5 bases and J 0 bases, leaving 10 bases between the germline ends. CDR1 SEHNR and CDR2 FQNEAQ come from the germline V gene (reference sequence). CDR3 size: 15 residues. In nucleotides, the CDR3 is TGTGCCAGCAGCCCGGGGGCTCCGAACACCGGGGAGCTGTTTTTT. Its protein product is CASSPGAPNTGELFF.

The CDR3 spells CASRAGTGAQETQYF. The CDR3 DNA reads as TGTGCCAGCAGGGCCGGGACAGGGGCCCAAGAGACCCAGTACTTC. The gene calls are TRBV2 and TRBJ2-5; 10 bases align to TRBD1. J was trimmed by 1 base and V by 6 bases; bases with no gene match: 5. Germline lookup yields CDR1 SNHLY and CDR2 FYNNEI. This CDR3 region has 15 residues.

The chain has TRBV7-2 and TRBJ2-7; D may be TRBD2 (5 bases). Trimming cost V 5 bases and J 1 base, with 15 bases left between them. This CDR3 is 15 amino acids long. Germline V gene sequence: CDR1 SGHTA, CDR2 FQGNSA. The CDR3 bases are TGTGCCAGCAGCCGGACTTTTTTGGGATCCTACGAGCAGTACTTC. Its protein product is CASSRTFLGSYEQYF.

J is TRBJ1-5 and V is TRBV30; weak D call: TRBD1 (5 bases). Between the trimmed V and J ends, which lost 6 bases and 10 bases, there was a span of 22 bases. Germline-derived CDR1 and CDR2 are GTSNPN and SVGIG (reference sequence). The CDR3 has 14 amino acids. CDR3 amino acids: CACNDDSEVGPQHF. The DNA for the CDR3 is TGTGCCTGTAATGACGACAGTGAGGTTGGACCCCAGCATTTT.

The chain links TRBV20-1 to TRBJ1-2; tentative D call: TRBD1 (5 bases). Trimming pared 1 base from V and 7 bases from J, leaving 13 bases between. The CDR3 spans 13 residues. Germline V gives CDR1 DFQATT, CDR2 SNEGSKA (reference sequence). DNA for the CDR3: TGCAGTGCTAGAGGGGGACGAGTTTCTGGCTACACCTTC. Translation gives CSARGGRVSGYTF.

V gene TRBV24-1 combines with J gene TRBJ2-1; 12 bases match TRBD2. The V segment lost 5 bases and the J segment 9 bases; nucleotides outside the gene matches: 4. Germline CDR1 is KGHDR and CDR2 is SFDVKD. The CDR3 is made up of 14 amino acids. This CDR3 is CATSVTSGRPEQFF. As DNA, the CDR3 is TGTGCCACCAGTGTTACTAGCGGGAGGCCTGAGCAGTTCTTC.